A selection of T cell receptor beta chains follows, all from one sample in a study of blood T cell repertoires in COVID-19. TCRdb's table, derived via immunoSEQ multiplex PCR, lists solely in-frame clones and lacks some. The sample lists 200,000 or so clones, less than 90% occurring once. The sequencing sample was made of PBMCs or T cells enriched from blood (not recorded which). All receptors derive from a woman between 25 and 40 years old who had recovered from COVID-19. CDR3s include the opening cysteine and the closing phenylalanine or tryptophan. The order of the fields is J gene, D gene, V gene, clone size, CDR3 protein, CDR3 DNA. D genes are given only for firm matches. Expanded clones get a size class; other rows say once, few or many, or leave the size out.

J: TRBJ2-7; D: TRBD2; V: TRBV7-9; size: NA; CDR3: CASSLAKPGGEQYF; DNA: TGTGCCAGCAGCTTAGCGAAGCCGGGGGGCGAGCAGTACTTC
J: TRBJ2-4; D: TRBD2; V: TRBV6-5; size: NA; CDR3: CASSYSAGGLNIQYF; DNA: TGTGCCAGCAGTTACTCGGCGGGGGGGCTGAACATTCAGTACTTC
J: TRBJ2-4; D: TRBD2; V: TRBV6-2/TRBV6-3; size: once; CDR3: CASSLSGGASINIQYF; DNA: TGTGCCAGCAGTCTCAGCGGGGGGGCCAGTATAAACATTCAGTACTTC
J: TRBJ1-2; D: NA; V: TRBV19; size: NA; CDR3: CASSSQVGVNYGYTF; DNA: TGTGCCAGTAGTTCACAGGTCGGCGTTAACTATGGCTACACCTTC
J: TRBJ1-5; D: NA; V: TRBV6-2/TRBV6-3; size: NA; CDR3: CASSFDGNSNQPQHF; DNA: TGTGCCAGCAGTTTCGACGGGAATAGCAATCAGCCCCAGCATTTT
J: TRBJ2-5; D: TRBD1; V: TRBV6-5; size: NA; CDR3: CASSRPTGGQETQYF; DNA: TGTGCCAGCAGTCGCCCGACAGGGGGCCAAGAGACCCAGTACTTC
J: TRBJ1-5; D: NA; V: TRBV29-1; size: NA; CDR3: CSVEEGGGNQPQHF; DNA: TGCAGCGTTGAAGAGGGGGGTGGCAATCAGCCCCAGCATTTT
J: TRBJ1-5; D: NA; V: TRBV30; size: NA; CDR3: CAWNRTPGNYQPQHF; DNA: TGTGCCTGGAACAGAACTCCAGGGAATTATCAGCCCCAGCATTTT
J: TRBJ2-1; D: NA; V: TRBV11-2; size: NA; CDR3: CASSILSYNEQFF; DNA: TGTGCCAGCAGCATTCTCTCCTACAATGAGCAGTTCTTC
J: TRBJ2-7; D: TRBD1; V: TRBV5-6; size: NA; CDR3: CASSLDPRTGGGEQYF; DNA: TGTGCCAGCAGCTTGGACCCACGGACAGGGGGCGGGGAGCAGTACTTC
J: TRBJ2-1; D: NA; V: TRBV5-5; size: NA; CDR3: CASSPWDGGSNEQFF; DNA: TGTGCCAGCAGCCCCTGGGATGGGGGGTCCAATGAGCAGTTCTTC
J: TRBJ1-6; D: TRBD1; V: TRBV7-9; size: NA; CDR3: CASSRHRGYNSPLHF; DNA: TGTGCCAGCAGCCGCCACAGGGGTTATAATTCACCCCTCCACTTT
J: TRBJ1-4; D: NA; V: TRBV3-1/TRBV3-2; size: NA; CDR3: CASSQGDTSNEKLFF; DNA: TGTGCCAGCAGCCAGGGGGACACCTCTAATGAAAAACTGTTTTTT
J: TRBJ1-2; D: NA; V: TRBV2; size: NA; CDR3: CASSEEEDYGYTF; DNA: TGTGCCAGCAGTGAAGAAGAGGACTATGGCTACACCTTC
J: TRBJ1-1; D: NA; V: TRBV19; size: many; CDR3: CASSPTHAFEAFF; DNA: TGTGCCAGTAGTCCCACCCACGCGTTCGAAGCTTTCTTT
J: TRBJ2-7; D: NA; V: TRBV12-3/TRBV12-4; size: NA; CDR3: CASSAFGGYEQYF; DNA: TGTGCCAGCAGTGCCTTCGGGGGATACGAGCAGTACTTC
J: TRBJ1-1; D: NA; V: TRBV19; size: NA; CDR3: CASSTGGVGTEAFF; DNA: TGTGCCAGTAGTACTGGAGGCGTAGGGACTGAAGCTTTCTTT
J: TRBJ2-2; D: TRBD1; V: TRBV7-2; size: once; CDR3: CASRHGTGQGGELFF; DNA: TGTGCCAGCAGGCATGGGACAGGGCAGGGCGGGGAGCTGTTTTTT
J: TRBJ1-5; D: NA; V: TRBV29-1; size: once; CDR3: CSVGGGDNQPQHF; DNA: TGCAGCGTTGGTGGGGGGGACAATCAGCCCCAGCATTTT
J: TRBJ2-5; D: NA; V: TRBV19; size: NA; CDR3: CASSAGIRGRSGPRVTQYF; DNA: TGTGCCAGTAGTGCCGGGATCCGAGGGCGGTCCGGCCCAAGGGTGACCCAGTACTTC
J: TRBJ1-1; D: NA; V: TRBV18; size: once; CDR3: CASSRTMNTEAFF; DNA: TGTGCCAGCTCACGGACTATGAACACTGAAGCTTTCTTT
J: TRBJ1-3; D: NA; V: TRBV7-2; size: NA; CDR3: CASSLGGSGNTIYF; DNA: TGTGCCAGCAGCTTAGGAGGGTCTGGAAACACCATATATTTT
J: TRBJ1-1; D: NA; V: TRBV5-6; size: NA; CDR3: CASSRTANTEAFF; DNA: TGTGCCAGCAGCCGGACAGCCAACACTGAAGCTTTCTTT
J: TRBJ1-6; D: NA; V: TRBV5-1; size: NA; CDR3: CASSLEGASYVGNSPLHF; DNA: TGCGCCAGCAGCTTGGAAGGGGCTTCCTATGTGGGGAATTCACCCCTCCACTTT
J: TRBJ1-1; D: TRBD1; V: TRBV7-9; size: few; CDR3: CASSLSRTGVNTEAFF; DNA: TGTGCCAGCAGCTTATCCCGGACAGGGGTGAACACTGAAGCTTTCTTT
J: TRBJ2-5; D: NA; V: TRBV5-4; size: NA; CDR3: CASSPRQGYQETQYF; DNA: TGTGCCAGCAGCCCTCGGCAGGGGTACCAAGAGACCCAGTACTTC
J: TRBJ2-2; D: TRBD2; V: TRBV5-1; size: NA; CDR3: CASSNSGGAGELFF; DNA: TGCGCCAGCAGCAATAGCGGGGGGGCCGGGGAGCTGTTTTTT
J: TRBJ1-5; D: TRBD1; V: TRBV6-5; size: NA; CDR3: CASSSSTGEVNQPQHF; DNA: TGTGCCAGCAGTTCATCGACAGGGGAGGTGAATCAGCCCCAGCATTTT
J: TRBJ2-6; D: NA; V: TRBV3-1/TRBV3-2; size: NA; CDR3: CASSQDRGGSGANVLTF; DNA: TGTGCCAGCAGCCAAGATAGAGGGGGCTCTGGGGCCAACGTCCTGACTTTC
J: TRBJ1-1; D: NA; V: TRBV14; size: NA; CDR3: CASSQLEYTEAFF; DNA: TGTGCCAGCAGCCAATTGGAGTACACTGAAGCTTTCTTT
J: TRBJ2-5; D: TRBD1; V: TRBV6-5; size: NA; CDR3: CASSRQGETQYF; DNA: TGTGCCAGCAGTAGACAGGGAGAGACCCAGTACTTC
J: TRBJ2-4; D: TRBD1; V: TRBV4-3; size: NA; CDR3: CASSQGRQGEDIQYF; DNA: TGCGCCAGCAGCCAAGGGAGGCAGGGGGAAGACATTCAGTACTTC
J: TRBJ2-3; D: TRBD1; V: TRBV11-2; size: NA; CDR3: CASSLATQTGGNTDTQYF; DNA: TGTGCCAGCAGCTTAGCGACCCAGACAGGGGGGAATACAGATACGCAGTATTTT
J: TRBJ1-1; D: NA; V: TRBV5-1; size: NA; CDR3: CASSLGPTNTEAFF; DNA: TGCGCCAGCAGCTTGGGACCGACAAACACTGAAGCTTTCTTT
J: TRBJ1-2; D: NA; V: TRBV7-3; size: NA; CDR3: CASSYLGIAGQGYTF; DNA: TGTGCCAGCAGCTACCTAGGAATCGCGGGTCAAGGCTACACCTTC